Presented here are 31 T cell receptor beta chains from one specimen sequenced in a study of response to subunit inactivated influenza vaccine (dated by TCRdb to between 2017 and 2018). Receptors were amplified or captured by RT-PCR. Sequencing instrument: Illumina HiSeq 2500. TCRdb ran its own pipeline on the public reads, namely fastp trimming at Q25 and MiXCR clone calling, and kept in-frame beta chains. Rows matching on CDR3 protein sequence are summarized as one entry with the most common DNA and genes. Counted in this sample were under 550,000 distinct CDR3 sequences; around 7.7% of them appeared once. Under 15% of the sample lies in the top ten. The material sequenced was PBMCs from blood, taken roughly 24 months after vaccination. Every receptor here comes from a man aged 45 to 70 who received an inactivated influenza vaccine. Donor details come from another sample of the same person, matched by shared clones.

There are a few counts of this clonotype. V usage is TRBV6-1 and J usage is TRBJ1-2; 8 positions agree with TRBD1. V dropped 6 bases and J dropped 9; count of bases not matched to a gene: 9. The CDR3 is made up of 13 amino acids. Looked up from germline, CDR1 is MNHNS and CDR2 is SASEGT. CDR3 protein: CASSHGRTGSYTF. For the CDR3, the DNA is TGTGCCAGCAGCCACGGACGGACAGGGAGCTACACCTTC.

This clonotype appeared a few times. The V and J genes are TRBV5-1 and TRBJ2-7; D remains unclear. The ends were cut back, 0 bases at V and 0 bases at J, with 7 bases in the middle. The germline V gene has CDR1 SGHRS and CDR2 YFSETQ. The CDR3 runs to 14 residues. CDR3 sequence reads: CASSLDTSSYEQYF. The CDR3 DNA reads TGCGCCAGCAGCTTGGACACCAGCTCCTACGAGCAGTACTTC.

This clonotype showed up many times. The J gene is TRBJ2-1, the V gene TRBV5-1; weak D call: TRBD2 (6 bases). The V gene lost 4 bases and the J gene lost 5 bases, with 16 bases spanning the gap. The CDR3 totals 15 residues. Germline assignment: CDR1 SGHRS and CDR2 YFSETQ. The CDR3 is CASSPQAGLNNEQFF. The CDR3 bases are TGCGCCAGCAGCCCCCAAGCTGGACTAAACAATGAGCAGTTCTTC. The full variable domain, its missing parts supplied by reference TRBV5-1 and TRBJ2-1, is KAGVTQTPRYLIKTRGQQVTLSCSPISGHRSVSWYQQTPGQGLQFLFEYFSETQRNKGNFPGRFSGRQFSNSRSEMNVSTLELGDSALYLCASSPQAGLNNEQFFGPGTRLTVL.

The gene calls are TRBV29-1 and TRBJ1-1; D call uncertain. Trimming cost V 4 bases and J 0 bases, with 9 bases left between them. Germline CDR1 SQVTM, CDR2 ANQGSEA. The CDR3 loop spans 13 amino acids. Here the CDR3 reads CSVARRMNTEAFF. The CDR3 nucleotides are TGCAGCGTTGCACGCAGGATGAACACTGAAGCTTTCTTT.

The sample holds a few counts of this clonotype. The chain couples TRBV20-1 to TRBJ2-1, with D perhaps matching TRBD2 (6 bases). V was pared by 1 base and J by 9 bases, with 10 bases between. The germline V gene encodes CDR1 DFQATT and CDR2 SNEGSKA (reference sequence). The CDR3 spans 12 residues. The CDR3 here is CSARVSSVEQFF. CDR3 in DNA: TGCAGTGCTAGAGTTTCTAGCGTTGAGCAGTTCTTC.

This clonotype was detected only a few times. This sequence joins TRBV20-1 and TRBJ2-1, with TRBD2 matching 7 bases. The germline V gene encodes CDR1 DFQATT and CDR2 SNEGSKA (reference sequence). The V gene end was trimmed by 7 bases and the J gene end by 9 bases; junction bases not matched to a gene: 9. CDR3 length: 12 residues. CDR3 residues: CSGGGRSIEQFF. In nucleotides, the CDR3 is TGCAGTGGAGGCGGGAGATCGATTGAGCAGTTCTTC.

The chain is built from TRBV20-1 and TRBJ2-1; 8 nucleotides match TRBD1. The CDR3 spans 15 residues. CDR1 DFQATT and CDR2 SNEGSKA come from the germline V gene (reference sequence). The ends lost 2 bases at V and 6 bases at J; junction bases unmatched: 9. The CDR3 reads CSARPRTGISNEQFF. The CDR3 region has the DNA TGCAGTGCTAGACCCAGGACAGGGATTAGCAATGAGCAGTTCTTC.

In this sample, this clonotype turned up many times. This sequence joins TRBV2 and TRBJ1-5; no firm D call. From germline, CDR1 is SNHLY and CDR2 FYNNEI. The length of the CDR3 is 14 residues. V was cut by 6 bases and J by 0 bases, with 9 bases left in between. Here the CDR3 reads CASRTDVSNQPQHF. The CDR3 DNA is TGTGCCAGCAGAACAGATGTTAGCAATCAGCCCCAGCATTTT.

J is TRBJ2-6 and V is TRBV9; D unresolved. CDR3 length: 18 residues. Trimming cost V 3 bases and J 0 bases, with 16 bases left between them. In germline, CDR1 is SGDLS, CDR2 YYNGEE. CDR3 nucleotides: TGTGCCAGCAGCGCATATTCACTCGTGGGCTCTGGGGCCAACGTCCTGACTTTC. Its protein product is CASSAYSLVGSGANVLTF.

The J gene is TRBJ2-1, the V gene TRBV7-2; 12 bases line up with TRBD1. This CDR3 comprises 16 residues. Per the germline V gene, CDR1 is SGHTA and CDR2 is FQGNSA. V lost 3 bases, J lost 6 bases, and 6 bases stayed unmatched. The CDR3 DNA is TGTGCCAGCAGCTTGGGGACAGGGGGCCTCATCAATGAGCAGTTCTTC. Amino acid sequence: CASSLGTGGLINEQFF.

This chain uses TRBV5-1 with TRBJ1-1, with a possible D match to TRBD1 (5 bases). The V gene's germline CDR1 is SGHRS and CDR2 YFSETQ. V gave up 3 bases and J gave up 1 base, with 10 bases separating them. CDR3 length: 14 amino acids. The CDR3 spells CASSSGARNTEAFF. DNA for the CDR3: TGCGCCAGCAGCTCCGGGGCCCGGAACACTGAAGCTTTCTTT.

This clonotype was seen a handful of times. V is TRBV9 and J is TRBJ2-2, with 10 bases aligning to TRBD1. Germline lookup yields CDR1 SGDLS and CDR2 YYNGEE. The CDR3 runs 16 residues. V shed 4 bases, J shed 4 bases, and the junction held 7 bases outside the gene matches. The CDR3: CASSSRTGGPTGELFF. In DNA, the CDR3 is TGTGCCAGCAGCTCGCGGACAGGGGGACCCACCGGGGAGCTGTTTTTT.

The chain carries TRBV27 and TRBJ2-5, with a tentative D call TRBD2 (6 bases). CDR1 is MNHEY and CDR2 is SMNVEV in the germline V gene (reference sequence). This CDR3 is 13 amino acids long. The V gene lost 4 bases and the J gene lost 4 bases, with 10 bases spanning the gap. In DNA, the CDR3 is TGTGCCAGCAGTTGGGTCGGGGGAGAGACCCAGTACTTC. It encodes CASSWVGGETQYF.

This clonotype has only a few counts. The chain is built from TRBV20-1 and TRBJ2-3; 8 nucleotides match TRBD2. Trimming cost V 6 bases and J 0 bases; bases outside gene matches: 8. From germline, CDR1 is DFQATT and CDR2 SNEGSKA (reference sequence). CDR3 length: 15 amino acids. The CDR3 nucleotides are TGCAGTGCCACCGCCGGGACTAGAAGCACAGATACGCAGTATTTT. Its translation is CSATAGTRSTDTQYF.

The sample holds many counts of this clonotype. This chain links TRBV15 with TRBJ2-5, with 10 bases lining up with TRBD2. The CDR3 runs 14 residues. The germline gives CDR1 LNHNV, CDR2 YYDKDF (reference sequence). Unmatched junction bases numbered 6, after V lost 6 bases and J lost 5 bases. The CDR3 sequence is CATSDASGSETQYF. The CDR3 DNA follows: TGTGCCACCAGTGACGCTAGCGGGAGTGAGACCCAGTACTTC.

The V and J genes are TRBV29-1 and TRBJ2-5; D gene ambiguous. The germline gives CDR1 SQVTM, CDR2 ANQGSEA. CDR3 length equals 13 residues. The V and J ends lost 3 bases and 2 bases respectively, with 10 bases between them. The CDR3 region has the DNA TGCAGCGTTGAGAAGATTGGGCAAGAGACCCAGTACTTC. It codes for CSVEKIGQETQYF. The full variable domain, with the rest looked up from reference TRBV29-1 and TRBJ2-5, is SAVISQKPSRDICQRGTSLTIQCQVDSQVTMMFWYRQQPGQSLTLIATANQGSEATYESGFVIDKFPISRPNLTFSTLTVSNMSPEDSSIYLCSVEKIGQETQYFGPGTRLLVL.

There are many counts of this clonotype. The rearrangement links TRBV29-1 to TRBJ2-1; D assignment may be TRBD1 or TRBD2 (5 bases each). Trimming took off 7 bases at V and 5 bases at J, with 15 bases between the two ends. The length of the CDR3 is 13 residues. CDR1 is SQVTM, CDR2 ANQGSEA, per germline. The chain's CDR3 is CSESPGPHNEQFF. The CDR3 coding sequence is TGCAGCGAATCCCCGGGACCACACAATGAGCAGTTCTTC.

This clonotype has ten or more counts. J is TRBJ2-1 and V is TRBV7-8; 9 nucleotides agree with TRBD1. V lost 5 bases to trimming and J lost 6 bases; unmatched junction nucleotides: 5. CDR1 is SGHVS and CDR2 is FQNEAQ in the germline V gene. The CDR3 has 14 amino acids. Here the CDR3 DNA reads TGTGCCAGCAGCCCCGGGACAGGGCGCAATGAGCAGTTCTTC. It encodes CASSPGTGRNEQFF.

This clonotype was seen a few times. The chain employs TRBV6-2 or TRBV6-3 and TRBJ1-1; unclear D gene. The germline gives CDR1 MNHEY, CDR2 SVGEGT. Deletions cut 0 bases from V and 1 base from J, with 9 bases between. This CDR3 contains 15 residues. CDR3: CASSYSPRRNTEAFF. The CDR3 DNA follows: TGTGCCAGCAGTTACTCCCCTAGGAGGAACACTGAAGCTTTCTTT.

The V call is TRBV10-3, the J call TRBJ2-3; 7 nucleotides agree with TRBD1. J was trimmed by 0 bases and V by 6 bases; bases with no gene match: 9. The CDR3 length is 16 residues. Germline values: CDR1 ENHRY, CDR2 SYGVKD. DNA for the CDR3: TGTGCCATCAGGGACCCGGGACAGACTAGCACAGATACGCAGTATTTT. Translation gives CAIRDPGQTSTDTQYF.

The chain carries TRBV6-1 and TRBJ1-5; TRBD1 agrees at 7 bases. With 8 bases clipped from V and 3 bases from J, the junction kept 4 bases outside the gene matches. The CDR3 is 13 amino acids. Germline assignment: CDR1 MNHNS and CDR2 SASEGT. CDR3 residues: CASGGQHNQPQHF. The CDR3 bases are TGTGCCAGCGGGGGACAGCACAATCAGCCCCAGCATTTT.

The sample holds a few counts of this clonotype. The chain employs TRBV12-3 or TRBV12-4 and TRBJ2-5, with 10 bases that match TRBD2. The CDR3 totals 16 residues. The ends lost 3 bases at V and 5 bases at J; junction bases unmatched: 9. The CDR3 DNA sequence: TGTGCCAGCAGTTTGCATAGTAGCGGGGGGACGGAGACCCAGTACTTC. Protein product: CASSLHSSGGTETQYF.

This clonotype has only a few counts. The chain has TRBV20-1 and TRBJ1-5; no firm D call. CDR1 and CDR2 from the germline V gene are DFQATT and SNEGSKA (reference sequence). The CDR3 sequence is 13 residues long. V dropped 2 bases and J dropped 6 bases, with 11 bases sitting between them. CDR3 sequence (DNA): TGCAGTGCTAGATCGAGTGTGGGTCAGCCCCAGCATTTT. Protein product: CSARSSVGQPQHF.

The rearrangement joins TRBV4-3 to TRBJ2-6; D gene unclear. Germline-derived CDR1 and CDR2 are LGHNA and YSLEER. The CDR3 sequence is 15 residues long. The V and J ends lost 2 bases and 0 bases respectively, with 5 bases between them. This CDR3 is CASSQRYSGANVLTF. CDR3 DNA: TGCGCCAGCAGCCAAAGGTACTCTGGGGCCAACGTCCTGACTTTC.

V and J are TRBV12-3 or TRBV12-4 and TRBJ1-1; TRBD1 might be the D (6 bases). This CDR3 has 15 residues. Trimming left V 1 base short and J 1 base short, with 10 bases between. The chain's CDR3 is CASSLERGWNTEAFF. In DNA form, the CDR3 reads TGTGCCAGCAGTTTAGAAAGGGGGTGGAACACTGAAGCTTTCTTT.

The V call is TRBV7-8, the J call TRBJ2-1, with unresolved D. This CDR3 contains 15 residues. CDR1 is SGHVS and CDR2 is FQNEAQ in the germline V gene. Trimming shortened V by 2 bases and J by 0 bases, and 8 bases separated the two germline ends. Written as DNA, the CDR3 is TGTGCCAGCAGCTTACAGCCCAGCTCCTACAATGAGCAGTTCTTC. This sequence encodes CASSLQPSSYNEQFF. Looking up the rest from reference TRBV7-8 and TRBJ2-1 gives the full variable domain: GAGVSQSPRYKVAKRGQDVALRCDPISGHVSLFWYQQALGQGPEFLTYFQNEAQLDKSGLPSDRFFAERPEGSVSTLKIQRTQQEDSAVYLCASSLQPSSYNEQFFGPGTRLTVL.

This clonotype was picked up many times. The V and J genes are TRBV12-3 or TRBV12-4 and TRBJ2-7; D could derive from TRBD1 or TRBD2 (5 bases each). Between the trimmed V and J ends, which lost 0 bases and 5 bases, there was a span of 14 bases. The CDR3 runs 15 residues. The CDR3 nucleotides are TGTGCCAGCAGTTTAGCGGGGGAGATGTTTAACGAGCAGTACTTC. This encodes CASSLAGEMFNEQYF.

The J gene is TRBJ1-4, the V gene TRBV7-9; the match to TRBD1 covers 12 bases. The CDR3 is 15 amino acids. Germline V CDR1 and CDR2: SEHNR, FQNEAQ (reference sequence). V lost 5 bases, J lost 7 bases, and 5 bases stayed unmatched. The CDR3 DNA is TGTGCCAGCAGCCCGGGGACAGGGGGCACTGAAAAACTGTTTTTT. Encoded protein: CASSPGTGGTEKLFF. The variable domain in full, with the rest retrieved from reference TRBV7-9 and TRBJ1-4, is DTGVSQNPRHKITKRGQNVTFRCDPISEHNRLYWYRQTLGQGPEFLTYFQNEAQLEKSRLLSDRFSAERPKGSFSTLEIQRTEQGDSAMYLCASSPGTGGTEKLFFGSGTQLSVL.

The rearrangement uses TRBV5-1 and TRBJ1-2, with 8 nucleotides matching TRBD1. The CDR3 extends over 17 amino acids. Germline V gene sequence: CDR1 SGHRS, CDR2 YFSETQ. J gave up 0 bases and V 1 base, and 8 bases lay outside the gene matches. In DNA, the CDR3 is TGCGCCAGCAGCTTGTTAAGCCCGGGACAGGCTAACTATGGCTACACCTTC. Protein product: CASSLLSPGQANYGYTF.

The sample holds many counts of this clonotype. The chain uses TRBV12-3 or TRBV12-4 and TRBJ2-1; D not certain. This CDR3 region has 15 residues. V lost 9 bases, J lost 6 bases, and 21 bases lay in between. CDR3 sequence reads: CASTNPRAGGNEQFF. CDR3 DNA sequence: TGTGCCAGTACAAACCCCCGAGCAGGTGGCAATGAGCAGTTCTTC.

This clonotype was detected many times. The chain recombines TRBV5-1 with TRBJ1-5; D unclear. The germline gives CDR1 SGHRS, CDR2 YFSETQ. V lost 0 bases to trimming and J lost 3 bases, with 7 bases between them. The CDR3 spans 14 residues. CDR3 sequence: CASSLGPDNQPQHF. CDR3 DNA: TGCGCCAGCAGCTTGGGCCCAGACAATCAGCCCCAGCATTTT.